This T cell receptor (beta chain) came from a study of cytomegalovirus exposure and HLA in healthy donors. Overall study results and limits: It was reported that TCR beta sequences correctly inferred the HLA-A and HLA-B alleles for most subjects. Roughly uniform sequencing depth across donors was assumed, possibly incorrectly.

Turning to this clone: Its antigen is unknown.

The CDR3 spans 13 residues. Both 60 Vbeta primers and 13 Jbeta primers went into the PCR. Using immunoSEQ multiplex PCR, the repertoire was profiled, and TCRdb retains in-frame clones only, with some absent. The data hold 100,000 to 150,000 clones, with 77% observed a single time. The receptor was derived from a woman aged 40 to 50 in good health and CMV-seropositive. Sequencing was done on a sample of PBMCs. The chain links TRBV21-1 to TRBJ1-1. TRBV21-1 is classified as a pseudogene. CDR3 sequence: CAPGRGADTEAFF. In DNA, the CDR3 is TGTGCCCCGGGGCGGGGGGCGGACACTGAAGCTTTCTTT.